This TCR beta chain stems from a study of T cells in Graves' hyperthyroidism and ophthalmopathy. RNA transcripts were the template for amplifying TCR beta CDR3 regions. The TCR CDR3 first-round RT-PCR relied on the HTBI primer set. MiXCR was run by TCRdb on the multiplex PCR reads, yielding one entry per CDR3 protein. Here the sample spans a few hundred thousand distinct CDR3 sequences, around 16% being singletons. Germline assignment: CDR1 MNHNS and CDR2 SASEGT. There are 15 residues in the CDR3. The trim removed 7 bases at V and 0 bases at J, leaving 5 bases unmatched. The sequence came from a woman aged 30 to 39 with Graves' hyperthyroidism. Sequencing was done on a sample of blood. The rearrangement joins TRBV6-1 to TRBJ2-7; 11 nucleotides agree with TRBD2. The CDR3 here is CASKRTSGFSYEQYF. The CDR3 DNA sequence: TGTGCCAGCAAGAGGACTAGCGGGTTCTCCTACGAGCAGTACTTC.